One and the same sample provided the 14 T cell receptor beta chains below, sequenced in a study of T cells after yellow fever vaccination. TCRdb fed the 5' RACE reads into MiXCR, producing one record per CDR3 protein. Of some 300,000 distinct CDR3 sequences in the sample, roughly 8.7% are singletons; the top ten hold about 3%. The sequenced sample was CD4+ T cells sorted from PBMCs, obtained 5 days after the yellow fever booster vaccination. These receptors came from a man aged 18 to 29 who received the YFV17D yellow fever vaccine.

V usage is TRBV23-1 and J usage is TRBJ2-7; weak D call: TRBD1 (6 bases). TRBV23-1 counts as an open reading frame of uncertain function. With 2 bases removed from V and 3 bases from J, the gap between germline ends came to 11 bases. This CDR3 region has 14 residues. Here the CDR3 DNA reads TGCGCCAGCAGTCAAGGAAAGACAGGCTACGAGCAGTACGTC. It encodes CASSQGKTGYEQYV.

This clonotype appeared many times. This sequence joins TRBV6-4 and TRBJ2-1; D is unresolved. Germline CDR1 MRHNA, CDR2 SNTAGT. The CDR3 has 15 residues. Trimming cost V 0 bases and J 0 bases, with 6 bases left between them. The CDR3 DNA is TGTGCCAGCAGTGACTCAGGGCGCTCCTACAATGAGCAGTTCTTC. Its translation: CASSDSGRSYNEQFF.

V usage is TRBV6-2 or TRBV6-3 and J usage is TRBJ2-5, with a tentative D call TRBD2 (6 bases). The V and J ends lost 2 bases and 3 bases respectively, with 16 bases between them. CDR3 length: 16 residues. Per germline, CDR1 MNHEY and CDR2 SVGEGT. The CDR3 coding sequence is TGTGCCAGCAGTTACCATAGTTTAGGGACTGAAGAGACCCAGTACTTC. This encodes CASSYHSLGTEETQYF.

This clonotype showed up many times. The chain is built from TRBV3-1 and TRBJ2-2; D gene uncertain. This CDR3 region has 11 residues. The V gene lost 1 base and the J gene lost 7 bases, with 1 base spanning the gap. In germline, CDR1 is LGHDT, CDR2 YNNKEL (reference sequence). The CDR3 region is CASSQVGELFF. The CDR3 DNA reads TGTGCCAGCAGCCAAGTCGGGGAGCTGTTTTTT. The complete variable domain, with remaining parts taken from reference TRBV3-1 and TRBJ2-2, reads DTAVSQTPKYLVTQMGNDKSIKCEQNLGHDTMYWYKQDSKKFLKIMFSYNNKELIINETVPNRFSPKSPDKAHLNLHINSLELGDSAVYFCASSQVGELFFGEGSRLTVL.

The J gene is TRBJ2-2, the V gene TRBV19; D is perhaps TRBD2 (5 bases). Germline CDR1 is LNHDA and CDR2 is SQIVND (reference sequence). The V gene lost 8 bases and the J gene lost 6 bases, with 19 bases spanning the gap. CDR3 length: 15 amino acids. The CDR3 sequence: CASSHPTGFPGELFF. Written as DNA, the CDR3 is TGTGCCAGTTCACACCCAACGGGATTTCCCGGGGAGCTGTTTTTT.

The table lists this clonotype with many counts. The chain has TRBV5-1 and TRBJ2-3, with 12 bases that match TRBD2. The length of the CDR3 is 16 residues. After removal of 3 bases from V and 1 base from J, the junction contained 3 bases not matched to a gene. Germline V gene sequence: CDR1 SGHRS, CDR2 YFSETQ. The CDR3, as DNA: TGCGCCAGCAGCTCTTGGACTAGCGGGGGCACAGATACGCAGTATTTT. The encoded protein is CASSSWTSGGTDTQYF.

Only a few counts were recorded for this clonotype. The CDR3 sequence: CASSPLGGQGANTDTQYF. The CDR3 DNA reads as TGTGCCAGCAGCCCCCTGGGTGGACAGGGGGCCAACACAGATACGCAGTATTTT. This rearrangement joins TRBV5-6 to TRBJ2-3; TRBD1 matches 11 bases. The CDR3 contains 18 residues. The trim removed 4 bases at V and 2 bases at J, leaving 12 bases unmatched. The germline CDR1 and CDR2 sequences are SGHDT and YYEEEE.

This clonotype was observed a handful of times. The genes are TRBV11-2 and TRBJ2-5; no clear D. Germline CDR1 SGHAT, CDR2 FQNNGV. V dropped 5 bases and J dropped 4 bases, with 8 bases sitting between them. There are 12 residues in the CDR3. CDR3 residues: CASSPSPETQYF. Here the CDR3 DNA reads TGTGCCAGCAGCCCATCCCCAGAGACCCAGTACTTC.

The genes are TRBV21-1 and TRBJ1-1. TRBV21-1 is a pseudogene locus. This CDR3 is built from 15 residues. The CDR3 spells CASNWGEGFLNEAFF. CDR3 nucleotides: TGTGCCAGCAACTGGGGGGAGGGATTCTTGAATGAAGCTTTCTTT.

This clonotype was detected many times. This CDR3 is CSVGGNEQFF. Written as DNA, the CDR3 is TGCAGCGTTGGGGGGAATGAGCAGTTCTTC. The chain combines TRBV29-1 with TRBJ2-1; D may match TRBD1 or TRBD2 (5 bases each). Trimming stripped 4 bases from V and 7 bases from J, with 5 bases between. The germline V gene encodes CDR1 SQVTM and CDR2 ANQGSEA. The CDR3 is 10 residues long.

This clonotype was seen at least ten times. This chain joins TRBV4-1 and TRBJ2-2, with D possibly matching TRBD2 (5 bases). The CDR3 length is 15 residues. The V end was cut by 0 bases, the J end by 5 bases, with 10 bases between. The germline gives CDR1 MGHRA, CDR2 YSYEKL. The CDR3: CASSQEGEGTGELFF. In nucleotides, the CDR3 is TGCGCCAGCAGCCAAGAAGGCGAGGGAACCGGGGAGCTGTTTTTT.

This clonotype was seen ten or more times. The V gene is TRBV4-3, the J gene TRBJ2-3; 12 bases are a match to TRBD2. CDR1 and CDR2 from the germline V gene are LGHNA and YSLEER. The CDR3 spans 15 residues. V was clipped by 3 bases and J by 4 bases; unmatched bases: 2. The CDR3 DNA reads as TGCGCCAGCAGCCACTCTAGCGGGGGGGCAGATACGCAGTATTTT. This encodes CASSHSSGGADTQYF.

There are many counts of this clonotype. The gene calls are TRBV12-3 or TRBV12-4 and TRBJ1-2; 7 nucleotides align to TRBD1. This CDR3 has 13 residues. After removal of 2 bases from V and 8 bases from J, the junction contained 5 bases not matched to a gene. In DNA, the CDR3 is TGTGCCAGCAGTTTAACAGGGGCCGGGGGCTACACCTTC. Translated: CASSLTGAGGYTF.

The chain uses TRBV4-3 and TRBJ1-4; TRBD1 agrees at 9 bases. CDR1 is LGHNA, CDR2 YSLEER, per germline. The CDR3 is made up of 16 amino acids. The junction had 5 bases not matched to a gene; V was cut back by 2 bases and J by 4 bases. The CDR3 bases are TGCGCCAGCAGCCAAAAGGGACAGGGCGGTAATGAAAAACTGTTTTTT. Protein product: CASSQKGQGGNEKLFF.